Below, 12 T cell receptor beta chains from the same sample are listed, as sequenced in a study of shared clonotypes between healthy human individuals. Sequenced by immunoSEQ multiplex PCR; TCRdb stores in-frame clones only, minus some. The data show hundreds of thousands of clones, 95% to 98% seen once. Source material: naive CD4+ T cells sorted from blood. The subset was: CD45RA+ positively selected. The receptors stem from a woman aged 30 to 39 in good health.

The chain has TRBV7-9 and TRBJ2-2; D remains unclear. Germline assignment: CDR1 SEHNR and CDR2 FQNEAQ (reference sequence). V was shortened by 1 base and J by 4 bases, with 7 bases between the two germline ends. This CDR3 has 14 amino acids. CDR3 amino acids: CASSLGRSTGELFF. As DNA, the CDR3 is TGTGCCAGCAGCTTAGGCCGAAGCACCGGGGAGCTGTTTTTT.

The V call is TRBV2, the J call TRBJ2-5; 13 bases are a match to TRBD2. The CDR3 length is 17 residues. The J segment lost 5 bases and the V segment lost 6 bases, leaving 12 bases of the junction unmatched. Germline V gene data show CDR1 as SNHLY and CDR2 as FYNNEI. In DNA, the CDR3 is TGTGCCAGCAGAGCCTTACTAGCGGGAGGGCCCGGGGAGACCCAGTACTTC. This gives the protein CASRALLAGGPGETQYF.

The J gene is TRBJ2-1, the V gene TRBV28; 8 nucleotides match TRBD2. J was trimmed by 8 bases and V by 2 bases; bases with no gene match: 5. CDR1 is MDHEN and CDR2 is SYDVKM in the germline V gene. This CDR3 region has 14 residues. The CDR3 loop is CASSLPGRAHEQFF. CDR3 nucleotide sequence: TGTGCCAGCAGTTTACCCGGGAGGGCCCATGAGCAGTTCTTC.

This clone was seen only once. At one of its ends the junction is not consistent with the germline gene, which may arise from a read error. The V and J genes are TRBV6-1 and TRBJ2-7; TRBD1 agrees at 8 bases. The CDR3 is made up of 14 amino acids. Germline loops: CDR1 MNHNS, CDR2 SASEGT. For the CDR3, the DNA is TGTGCCAGCAGGGCCCCGGGACAGGCGATTAACTCCGACTTC. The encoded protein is CASRAPGQAINSDF.

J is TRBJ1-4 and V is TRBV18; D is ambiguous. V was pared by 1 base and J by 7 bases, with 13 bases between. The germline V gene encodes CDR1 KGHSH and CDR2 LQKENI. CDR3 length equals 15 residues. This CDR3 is CASSPLGSKSEKLFF. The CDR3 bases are TGTGCCAGCTCACCACTAGGAAGCAAGAGTGAAAAACTGTTTTTT.

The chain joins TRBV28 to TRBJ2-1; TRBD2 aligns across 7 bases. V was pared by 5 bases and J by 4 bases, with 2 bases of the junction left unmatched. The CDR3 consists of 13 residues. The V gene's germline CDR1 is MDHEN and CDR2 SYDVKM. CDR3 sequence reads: CASSLADYNEQFF. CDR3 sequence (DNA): TGTGCCAGCAGTCTAGCGGATTACAATGAGCAGTTCTTC. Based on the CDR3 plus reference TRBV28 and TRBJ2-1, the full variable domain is DVKVTQSSRYLVKRTGEKVFLECVQDMDHENMFWYRQDPGLGLRLIYFSYDVKMKEKGDIPEGYSVSREKKERFSLILESASTNQTSMYLCASSLADYNEQFFGPGTRLTVL.

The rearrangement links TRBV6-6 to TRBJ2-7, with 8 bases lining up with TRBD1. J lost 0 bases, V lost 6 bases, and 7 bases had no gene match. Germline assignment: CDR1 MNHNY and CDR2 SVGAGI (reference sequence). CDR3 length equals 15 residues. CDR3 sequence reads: CASRPTGANSYEQYF. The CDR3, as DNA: TGTGCCAGCAGGCCGACAGGGGCCAACTCCTACGAGCAGTACTTC.

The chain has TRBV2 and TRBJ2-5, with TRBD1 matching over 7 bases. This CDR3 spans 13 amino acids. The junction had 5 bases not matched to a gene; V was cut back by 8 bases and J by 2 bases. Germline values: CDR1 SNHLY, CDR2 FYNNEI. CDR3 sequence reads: CASQGQRQETQYF. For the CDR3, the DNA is TGTGCCAGCCAGGGACAGAGACAAGAGACCCAGTACTTC.

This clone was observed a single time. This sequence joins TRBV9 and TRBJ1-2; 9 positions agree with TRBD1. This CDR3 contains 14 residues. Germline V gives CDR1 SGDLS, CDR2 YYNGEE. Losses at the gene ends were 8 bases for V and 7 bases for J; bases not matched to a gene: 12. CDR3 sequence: CASNKQGAEVGYTF. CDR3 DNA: TGTGCCAGTAATAAACAGGGGGCCGAGGTTGGCTACACCTTC.

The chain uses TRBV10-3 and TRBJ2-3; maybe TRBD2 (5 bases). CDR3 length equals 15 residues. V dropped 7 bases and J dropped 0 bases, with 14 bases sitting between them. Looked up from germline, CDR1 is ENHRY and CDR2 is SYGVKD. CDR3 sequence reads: CAITAGPSSTDTQYF. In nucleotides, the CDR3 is TGTGCCATCACGGCGGGTCCTTCTAGCACAGATACGCAGTATTTT.

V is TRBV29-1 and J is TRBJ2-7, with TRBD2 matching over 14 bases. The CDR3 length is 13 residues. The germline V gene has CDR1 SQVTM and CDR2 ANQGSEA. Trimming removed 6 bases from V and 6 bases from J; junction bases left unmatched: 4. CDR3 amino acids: CSVGTSGSREQYF. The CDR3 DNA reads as TGCAGCGTGGGGACTAGCGGGAGTCGCGAGCAGTACTTC.

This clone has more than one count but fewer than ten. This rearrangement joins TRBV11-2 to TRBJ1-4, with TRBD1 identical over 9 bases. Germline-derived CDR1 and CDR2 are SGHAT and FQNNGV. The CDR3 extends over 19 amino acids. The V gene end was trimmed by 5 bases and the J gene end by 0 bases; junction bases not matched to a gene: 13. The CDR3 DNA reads TGTGCCAGCAGCCCTTCCCGGACAGGGGCAGTTGCAACTAATGAAAAACTGTTTTTT. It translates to CASSPSRTGAVATNEKLFF.